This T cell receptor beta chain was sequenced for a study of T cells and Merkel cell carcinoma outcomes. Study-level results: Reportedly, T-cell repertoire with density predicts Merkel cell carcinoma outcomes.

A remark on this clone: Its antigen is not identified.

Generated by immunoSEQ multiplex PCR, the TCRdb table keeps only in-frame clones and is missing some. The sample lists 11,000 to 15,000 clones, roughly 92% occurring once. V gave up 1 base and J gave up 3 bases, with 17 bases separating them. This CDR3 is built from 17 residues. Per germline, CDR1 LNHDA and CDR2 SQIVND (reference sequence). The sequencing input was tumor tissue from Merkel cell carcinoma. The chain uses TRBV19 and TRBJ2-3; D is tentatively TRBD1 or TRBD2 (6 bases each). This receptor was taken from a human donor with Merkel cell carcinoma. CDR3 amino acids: CASSIGTGRRGTDTQYF. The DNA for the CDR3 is TGTGCCAGTAGTATAGGAACAGGGAGGAGGGGAACAGATACGCAGTATTTT.